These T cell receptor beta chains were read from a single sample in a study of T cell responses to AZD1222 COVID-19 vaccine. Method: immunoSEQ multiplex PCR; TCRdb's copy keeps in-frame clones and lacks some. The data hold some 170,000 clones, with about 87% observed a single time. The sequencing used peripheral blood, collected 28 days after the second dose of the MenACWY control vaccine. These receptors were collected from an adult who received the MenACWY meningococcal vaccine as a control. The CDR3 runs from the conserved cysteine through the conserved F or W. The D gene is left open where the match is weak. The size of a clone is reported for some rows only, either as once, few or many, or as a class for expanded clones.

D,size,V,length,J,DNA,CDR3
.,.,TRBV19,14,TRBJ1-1,TGTGCCAGTAGCCGGACAAATACGCACACTGAAGCTTTCTTT,CASSRTNTHTEAFF
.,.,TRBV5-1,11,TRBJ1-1,TGCGCCAGCAGCGAAGACACTGAAGCTTTCTTT,CASSEDTEAFF
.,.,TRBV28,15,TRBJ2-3,TGTGCCAGCAGCCCCGGATCCCTGGGCACAGATACGCAGTATTTT,CASSPGSLGTDTQYF
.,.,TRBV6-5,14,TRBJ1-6,TGTGCCAGCATGGGCGGACGGAATAATTCACCCCTCCACTTT,CASMGGRNNSPLHF
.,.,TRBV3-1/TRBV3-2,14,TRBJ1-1,TGTGCCAGCAGCCAAGAGCCGATGGTATCCGAAGCTTTCTTT,CASSQEPMVSEAFF
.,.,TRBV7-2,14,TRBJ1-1,TGTGCCAGCAGCTTAATCCGGGCGTTCACTGAAGCTTTCTTT,CASSLIRAFTEAFF
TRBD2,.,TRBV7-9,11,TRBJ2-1,TGTGCCAGCACGGGGGGGAATGAGCAGTTCTTC,CASTGGNEQFF
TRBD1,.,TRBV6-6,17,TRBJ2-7,TGTGCCAGCAGTCGGGGTTCGGGGACAGGGGATTCCTACGAGCAGTACTTC,CASSRGSGTGDSYEQYF
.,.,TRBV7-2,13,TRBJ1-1,TGTGCCAGCAGTTTCCCAGGGTACACTGAAGCTTTCTTT,CASSFPGYTEAFF
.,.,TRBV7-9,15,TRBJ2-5,TGTGCCAGCAGCCAACCCCAAACAGCTCAAGAGACCCAGTACTTC,CASSQPQTAQETQYF
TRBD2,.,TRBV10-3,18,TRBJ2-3,TGTGCCATCAGTGAAGGTGCGGGAGGGCCTTTTGGCACAGATACGCAGTATTTT,CAISEGAGGPFGTDTQYF
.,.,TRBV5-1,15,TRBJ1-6,TGCGCCAGCAGCGTCGCCCCCCAAACGGGTTCACCCCTCCACTTT,CASSVAPQTGSPLHF
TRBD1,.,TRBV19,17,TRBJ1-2,TGTGCCAGTAATTTAAGGACAGGGGGCGACCTGGACTATGGCTACACCTTC,CASNLRTGGDLDYGYTF
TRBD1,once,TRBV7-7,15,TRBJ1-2,TGTGCCAGCAGCTTATGGGGACAGGGGATCTATGGCTACACCTTC,CASSLWGQGIYGYTF
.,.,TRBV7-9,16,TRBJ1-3,TGTGCCAGCAGCTACCCGGAATCAAACTCTGGAAACACCATATATTTT,CASSYPESNSGNTIYF
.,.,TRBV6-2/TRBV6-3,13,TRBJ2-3,TGTGCCAGCAGTTACACGGGACTTCTTCCGCAGTATTTT,CASSYTGLLPQYF
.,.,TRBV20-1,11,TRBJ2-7,TGCAGTGCACCACAGGGCAACGAGCAGTACTTC,CSAPQGNEQYF
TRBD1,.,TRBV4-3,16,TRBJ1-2,TGCGCCAGCAGCCAAGATGTTACAGGGGGGGGCTATGGCTACACCTTC,CASSQDVTGGGYGYTF
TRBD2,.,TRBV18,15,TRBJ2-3,TGTGCCAGCTCATCAAAGGGACTAGTGGCAGATACGCAGTATTTT,CASSSKGLVADTQYF
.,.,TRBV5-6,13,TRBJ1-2,TGTGCCAGCAGCTTGGGAGCTTTCTATGGCTACACCTTC,CASSLGAFYGYTF
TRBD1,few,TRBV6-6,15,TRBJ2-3,TGTGCCAGCCGCCTTTGGGACAGGGAGAAGGATACGCAGTATTTT,CASRLWDREKDTQYF
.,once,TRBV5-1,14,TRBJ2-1,TGCGCCAGCAGCGAAAGACTACAAGCCCATGAGCAGTTCTTC,CASSERLQAHEQFF
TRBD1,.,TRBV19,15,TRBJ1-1,TGTGCCAGTAGCGTCACGGGACAGGGGAACACTGAAGCTTTCTTT,CASSVTGQGNTEAFF
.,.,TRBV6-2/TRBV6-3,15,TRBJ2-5,TGTGCCAGCAGTTACTCTGCTAAAGCGAGGGAGACCCAGTACTTC,CASSYSAKARETQYF
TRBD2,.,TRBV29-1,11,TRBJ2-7,TGCACCGGGACTAGCGGGTACGAGCAGTACTTC,CTGTSGYEQYF
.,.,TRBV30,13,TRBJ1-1,TGTGCCTGGAGTGCCTACCCGAACACTGAAGCTTTCTTT,CAWSAYPNTEAFF
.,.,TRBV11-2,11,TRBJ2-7,TGTGCCAGCAGTCACCTCTACGAGCAGTACTTC,CASSHLYEQYF